The T cell receptor beta chain described here comes from a study of blood T cell repertoires in COVID-19. Background on the study: COVID-19 samples collected from the United States, Italy and Spain covered acute and convalescent phases.

This CDR3 is built from 14 residues. Germline V gives CDR1 GTSNPN, CDR2 SVGIG (reference sequence). The V gene end was trimmed by 4 bases and the J gene end by 5 bases; junction bases not matched to a gene: 10. Produced via immunoSEQ multiplex PCR; TCRdb's table is partial and in-frame only. The sample lists approximately 250,000 clones; 86% were seen once. The receptor was derived from a man in his thirties or forties with active or convalescent COVID-19. This chain uses TRBV30 with TRBJ1-1, with 7 bases that match TRBD1. Sequencing was done on a sample of peripheral blood. For the CDR3, the DNA is TGTGCCTGGATCAACCTGAGGGGGCTTACTGAAGCTTTCTTT. Its translation: CAWINLRGLTEAFF.